This T cell receptor (beta chain) was sequenced in a study of OX40 agonist ivuxolimab in advanced cancers. Overall study: Patients in dose escalation had liver, melanoma, kidney or head and neck cancers.

Assay used: immunoSEQ multiplex PCR; TCRdb lists only in-frame clones, some missing. This table holds fewer than 50,000 clones, approximately 91% found once. The sequenced sample was CD4+ or CD8+ T cells sorted from blood, obtained in a trial of the OX40 agonist ivuxolimab. This TCR came from an adult with an advanced solid tumor such as melanoma, head and neck, liver or kidney cancer.

CDR3 coding DNA: TGCGCCAGCAGCCAAGATGGTGGGGGAACTAATGAAAAACTGTTTTTT. Translated: CASSQDGGGTNEKLFF. The chain is built from TRBV4-3 and TRBJ1-4, with D possibly TRBD1 on 5 matching bases. Per germline, CDR1 LGHNA and CDR2 YSLEER. The CDR3 has 16 residues. Trimming took off 0 bases at V and 1 base at J, with 9 bases between the two ends.